This TCR beta chain was captured by sequencing in a study of T cells in Graves' hyperthyroidism and ophthalmopathy. General observations from the study: The model predicted ophthalmopathy a median about 6.6 months before onset. Most thyroid clonotypes expanded above 0.001 appeared in blood too.

This CDR3 has 14 amino acids. The V end was cut by 6 bases, the J end by 6 bases, with 17 bases between. Germline loops: CDR1 SGHDN, CDR2 FVKESK. In the case of this clonotype: Its target is unknown.

Diagnoses were made from clinical symptoms, serum measures (thyroxine and TRAb), thyroid ultrasound and orbital computed tomography. Amplified TCR beta CDR3 regions came from RNA transcripts. First-round RT-PCR of the TCR CDR3 relied on the HTBI primer set. MiXCR was run by TCRdb on the multiplex PCR reads, yielding one entry per CDR3 protein. The sample consists of 500,000 to 800,000 distinct CDR3 sequences, 45% of them appearing once. This chain uses TRBV14 with TRBJ1-1; possibly TRBD1 for D (6 bases). This TCR came from an adult man with Graves' disease, either hyperthyroidism or ophthalmopathy (not recorded which). The sample comprised peripheral blood or thyroid tissue (not recorded which). CDR3 sequence reads: CASSIQGTGAEAFF. CDR3 sequence (DNA): TGTGCCAGCAGTATACAGGGTACCGGGGCTGAAGCTTTCTTT.